This T cell receptor (beta chain) comes out of a study of blood T cell repertoires in COVID-19. This clone was recorded at least ten times. How the authors handled the data: Reference gene primers were amplified, and this amplification served to estimate nucleated cell counts. TCRdb keeps only in-frame clones here, not all; method: immunoSEQ multiplex PCR. V, J and clone size are taken as reported in that table, and D and trimming were inferred from the DNA itself. The sample yields 75,000 to 100,000 clones, 75% to 85% seen once. This CDR3 contains 14 residues. Germline values: CDR1 MRHNA, CDR2 SNTAGT. Losses at the gene ends were 5 bases for V and 10 bases for J; bases not matched to a gene: 8.

The chain recombines TRBV6-4 with TRBJ2-2, with 9 bases aligning to TRBD2. The sequencing sample was made of peripheral blood. This TCR derives from a man aged 70-80 years with acute or convalescent COVID-19. CDR3 protein: CASSPGTSNEELFF. In nucleotides, the CDR3 is TGTGCCAGCAGTCCCGGGACTAGCAACGAGGAGCTGTTTTTT.